This T cell receptor beta chain was sequenced for a study of post-analysis software for immune sequencing data. Whole-study context: Patients with relapsing-remitting, secondary progressive and progressive-relapsing multiple sclerosis courses were all represented.

Trimming left V 1 base short and J 5 bases short, with 11 bases between. The CDR3 extends over 14 amino acids. Notes on this clonotype: The antigen remains unidentified.

Study-level points and caveats: F-measure co-clustering was strong for batch-matched samples. Included in a set of roughly five TRBV segments more frequent in patients than controls were TRBV5-6, TRBV5-1 and TRBV20-1. When compared against controls, multiple sclerosis patients showed significantly lower normalized Chao1 diversity.

cDNA libraries of TCR beta carried unique molecular identifiers. The T cell input of roughly 0.95 to 11 million gave roughly 0.5 million cDNA molecules. TCRdb re-called the PCR reads with MiXCR, one entry per CDR3 protein. The sample has hundreds of thousands of distinct CDR3 sequences, around 40% seen once. The sequence came from a girl aged 5 to 17 with multiple sclerosis. V and J are TRBV12-3 or TRBV12-4 and TRBJ2-5; weak D call: TRBD1 (5 bases). Sequenced material: blood. The DNA for the CDR3 is TGTGCCAGCAGTTTAGGGCAGGGTTGGGAGACCCAGTACTTC. This codes for CASSLGQGWETQYF.